This T cell receptor (beta chain) came from a study of Graves' ophthalmopathy and Graves' hyperthyroidism. Study results and caveats: The 13-signature model separated ophthalmopathy from stable hyperthyroidism at 85% to 90% sensitivity and roughly 80% specificity. At approximately 70% sensitivity and 72.22% specificity, the model predicted progression of the ophthalmopathy.

RNA transcripts were the template, and TCR beta CDR3 regions were amplified from them. HTBI primers primed a first-round RT-PCR, and a second-round multiplex PCR followed. TCRdb re-derived calls from the multiplex PCR reads in MiXCR, one entry per CDR3 protein. In the table there are a few hundred thousand distinct CDR3 sequences, 15% to 20% of which are singletons. Points on this clonotype: Its target is not known.

CDR3 length: 15 amino acids. Trimming removed 6 bases from V and 1 base from J, with 15 bases in between. This sequence was found in an adult man with Graves' ophthalmopathy. The sample was peripheral blood. This chain uses TRBV12-3 or TRBV12-4 with TRBJ1-1, with D maybe TRBD1 (5 bases). The CDR3 coding sequence is TGTGCCAGCAGCTCCGGGGACTGGGGGAACACTGAAGCTTTCTTT. Its protein is CASSSGDWGNTEAFF.